Listed here are 20 T cell receptor beta chains from one sample, sequenced in a study of blood T cell repertoires in COVID-19 (TCRdb year 2020). Libraries were constructed by the immunoSEQ multiplex PCR assay. TCRdb took over this immuneACCESS table, retaining in-frame rearrangements with V and J assigned. Such tables are incomplete; in checked studies, under half of the missing clones stem from an unresolved V gene, and the remainder is unexplained. This sample gives roughly 230,000 clones in total; over 70% of them show up just once. The ten largest make up roughly 7.9% of the sample. Sequencing was done on a sample of peripheral blood. All receptors derive from an elderly woman with acute or convalescent COVID-19.

The rearrangement links TRBV24-1 to TRBJ2-3; 8 nucleotides align to TRBD1. Unmatched junction bases numbered 12, after V lost 3 bases and J lost 5 bases. CDR1 KGHDR and CDR2 SFDVKD come from the germline V gene. The CDR3 is 17 amino acids. CDR3 bases: TGTGCCACCAGTGATCTCGGGACAGGAGGATACGGAGATACGCAGTATTTT. It translates to CATSDLGTGGYGDTQYF.

As to this clone: Other nucleotide sequences from this sample produce the same CDR3. The chain couples TRBV12-5 to TRBJ2-1; 11 bases match TRBD2. Germline values: CDR1 LGHNT, CDR2 FRNRAP. The CDR3 totals 13 residues. V lost 5 bases and J lost 7; bases outside the gene matches: 1. CDR3 sequence reads: CASGLAGGNEQFF. For the CDR3, the DNA is TGTGCTAGTGGTCTAGCGGGGGGAAATGAGCAGTTCTTC.

The V gene is TRBV3-1 (or the pseudogene TRBV3-2), the J gene TRBJ1-5; D may be TRBD1 (6 bases). This CDR3 contains 14 residues. Trimming shortened V by 4 bases and J by 4 bases, and 11 bases separated the two germline ends. CDR1 is LGHDT, CDR2 YNNKEL, per germline (reference sequence). The CDR3 is CASSPGQFNQPQHF. Written as DNA, the CDR3 is TGTGCCAGCAGCCCCGGACAGTTTAATCAGCCCCAGCATTTT.

The rearrangement links TRBV24-1 to TRBJ2-7; unclear D gene. The V end lost 9 bases, the J end lost 6 bases, and 14 bases lay between the germline ends. This CDR3 contains 12 residues. CDR1 and CDR2 from the germline V gene are KGHDR and SFDVKD. CDR3 loop: CATSESLSEQYF. The CDR3, as DNA: TGTGCCACCTCGGAGTCTCTCTCCGAGCAGTACTTC.

This chain joins TRBV9 and TRBJ1-4, with 9 nucleotides matching TRBD1. Germline V gene lookup returns CDR1 SGDLS and CDR2 YYNGEE. J lost 7 bases, V lost 5 bases, and 6 bases had no gene match. CDR3 length: 14 residues. CDR3 nucleotides: TGTGCCAGCAGGAACAGGGGGCTGGGTGAAAAACTGTTTTTT. It codes for CASRNRGLGEKLFF.

The V call is TRBV5-8, the J call TRBJ1-1; D is ambiguous. The V gene lost 1 base and the J gene lost 2 bases, with 9 bases spanning the gap. Germline V gene sequence: CDR1 SGHTS, CDR2 YDEGEE. The CDR3 is 14 amino acids. As DNA, the CDR3 is TGTGCCAGCAGCTTGTGGAGCGGAAACACTGAAGCTTTCTTT. It encodes CASSLWSGNTEAFF.

This clone was counted once. DNA for the CDR3: TGTGCCAGCAGCTTAACAGGGGGCGAAATAGATACGCAGTATTTT. Translated: CASSLTGGEIDTQYF. The gene calls are TRBV5-5 and TRBJ2-3; 9 bases fit TRBD1. The junction had 6 bases not matched to a gene; V was cut back by 2 bases and J by 5 bases. The CDR3 length is 15 residues. Per the germline V gene, CDR1 is SGHKS and CDR2 is YYEKEE (reference sequence).

This sequence joins TRBV6-1 and TRBJ2-7, with D hard to call. The CDR3 totals 12 residues. The V end lost 1 base, the J end lost 2 bases, and 3 bases lay between the germline ends. The germline V gene has CDR1 MNHNS and CDR2 SASEGT. This chain's CDR3 is CASSEVTYEQYF. Here the CDR3 DNA reads TGTGCCAGCAGTGAAGTTACCTACGAGCAGTACTTC.

The chain couples TRBV2 to TRBJ2-7, with TRBD1 matching over 9 bases. The junction had 5 bases not matched to a gene; V was cut back by 6 bases and J by 8 bases. This CDR3 comprises 12 residues. Germline V lookup: CDR1 SNHLY, CDR2 FYNNEI. This chain's CDR3 is CASSGGTGKQYF. The CDR3 DNA sequence: TGTGCCAGCAGCGGAGGGACAGGGAAGCAGTACTTC.

The rearrangement links TRBV19 to TRBJ1-2; 12 nucleotides align to TRBD1. The germline CDR1 and CDR2 sequences are LNHDA and SQIVND (reference sequence). J was trimmed by 8 bases and V by 6 bases; bases with no gene match: 4. The CDR3 contains 13 residues. The CDR3 DNA sequence: TGTGCCAGTAGGGGACAGGGGGCAGTGGGCTACACCTTC. Its protein product is CASRGQGAVGYTF.

As for this clone: A read error may produce the germline difference seen at one junction end. The V call is TRBV5-1, the J call TRBJ1-4, with 8 bases fitting TRBD1. Germline values: CDR1 SGHRS, CDR2 YFSETQ. This CDR3 comprises 15 residues. CDR3: CASSFPGGSKEKLFF. As DNA, the CDR3 is TGCGCCAGCAGCTTCCCAGGGGGCTCTAAAGAAAAACTGTTTTTT.

This clone came up a few times. This chain's CDR3 is CASSTLDRVDYGYTF. CDR3 in DNA: TGTGCCAGTAGTACCCTCGACAGGGTTGACTATGGCTACACCTTC. This rearrangement joins TRBV19 to TRBJ1-2; TRBD1 aligns across 7 bases. Germline assignment: CDR1 LNHDA and CDR2 SQIVND (reference sequence). The trim removed 4 bases at V and 3 bases at J, leaving 8 bases unmatched. This CDR3 comprises 15 residues.

Regarding this clone: One junction end does not reproduce the germline sequence, and a read error may be involved. The CDR3 protein is CASRQGGTSGASF. The CDR3 DNA sequence: TGTGCCAGCAGACAGGGGGGGACTAGCGGGGCCTCATTT. The chain couples TRBV12-3 or TRBV12-4 to TRBJ2-3, with 13 bases identical to TRBD2. The CDR3 is made up of 13 amino acids.

The rearrangement links TRBV10-3 to TRBJ2-1; the match to TRBD1 covers 9 bases. The V segment lost 0 bases and the J segment 9 bases; nucleotides outside the gene matches: 6. Germline CDR1 and CDR2: ENHRY and SYGVKD. This CDR3 has 15 amino acids. Written as DNA, the CDR3 is TGTGCCATCAGTGAGTCTGGGGACAGGGCGGGTGAGCAGTTCTTC. Translation: CAISESGDRAGEQFF.

This clone has only a few counts. This chain uses TRBV6-5 with TRBJ1-1; TRBD1 might be the D (5 bases). This CDR3 has 13 amino acids. Germline V gives CDR1 MNHEY, CDR2 SVGAGI. V was clipped by 8 bases and J by 1 base, with 11 bases between them. CDR3 in DNA: TGTGCCAGCGCGCCCGGGGGGAACACTGAAGCTTTCTTT. Protein product: CASAPGGNTEAFF.

In its sample, this clone was seen a few times. The chain recombines TRBV10-1 with TRBJ2-1, with TRBD2 matching 10 bases. The CDR3 is 14 amino acids. Per germline, CDR1 WNHNN and CDR2 SYGVQD (reference sequence). After removal of 3 bases from V and 7 bases from J, the junction contained 3 bases not matched to a gene. The DNA of the CDR3 is TGCGCCAGCAGTGACATAGCGGGAGGTAATGAGCAGTTCTTC. Translation gives CASSDIAGGNEQFF.

Only a few counts were recorded for this clone. The chain joins TRBV5-4 to TRBJ1-2; 8 positions match TRBD1. Trimming removed 0 bases from V and 2 bases from J; junction bases left unmatched: 0. The CDR3 loop spans 14 amino acids. Germline V gene data show CDR1 as SGHNT and CDR2 as YYREEE (reference sequence). CDR3 loop: CASSLDRGNYGYTF. In nucleotides, the CDR3 is TGTGCCAGCAGCTTGGACAGGGGGAACTATGGCTACACCTTC.

This clone appeared once. The rearrangement links TRBV5-4 to TRBJ2-2, with D perhaps matching TRBD1 (6 bases). The CDR3 totals 14 residues. Trimming pared 5 bases from V and 4 bases from J, leaving 12 bases between. CDR1 is SGHNT, CDR2 YYREEE, per germline (reference sequence). In DNA form, the CDR3 reads TGTGCCAGCAGAGGGCAGGGGAGCACCGGGGAGCTGTTTTTT. Protein: CASRGQGSTGELFF.

The J gene is TRBJ2-1, the V gene TRBV11-3; 8 bases fit TRBD2. Unmatched junction bases numbered 6, after V lost 0 bases and J lost 5 bases. The CDR3 consists of 16 residues. The germline CDR1 and CDR2 sequences are SGHNT and YENEEA. In DNA, the CDR3 is TGTGCCAGCAGCTTAGATTTAGCGGGGCCGCACAATGAGCAGTTCTTC. The encoded protein is CASSLDLAGPHNEQFF.

This clone was counted once. The chain has TRBV11-2 and TRBJ2-1, with 8 positions matching TRBD2. Germline V gives CDR1 SGHAT, CDR2 FQNNGV. With V trimmed by 3 bases and J by 3 bases, 4 bases remained unmatched. This CDR3 contains 15 residues. The CDR3 loop reads CASSFSSGYYNEQFF. CDR3 sequence (DNA): TGTGCCAGCAGCTTTTCTAGCGGGTACTACAATGAGCAGTTCTTC.